The 2 T cell receptor beta chains presented below share a single source sample, sequenced in a study of T cells in Graves' hyperthyroidism and ophthalmopathy. There were TCR beta CDR3 regions amplified from RNA transcripts. First-round RT-PCR targeting the TCR CDR3 was performed with the HTBI primer set. TCRdb fed the multiplex PCR reads into MiXCR, producing one record per CDR3 protein. The sample has hundreds of thousands of distinct CDR3 sequences, 15% to 17% seen once; the top ten hold around 7%. The sequenced sample consisted of blood. The receptor set was obtained from a woman younger than 30 with Graves' hyperthyroidism.

In its sample, this clonotype was seen many times. The chain has TRBV24-1 and TRBJ2-1; possibly TRBD1 or TRBD2 for D (5 bases each). Trimming removed 3 bases from V and 10 bases from J, with 12 bases in between. Germline-derived CDR1 and CDR2 are KGHDR and SFDVKD. The CDR3 spans 13 residues. The CDR3 DNA follows: TGTGCCACCAGTGATGGGACCCTCTCCGAGCAGTTCTTC. It yields the protein CATSDGTLSEQFF.

In its sample, this clonotype was seen many times. The chain employs TRBV3-1 and TRBJ1-2; maybe TRBD1 (6 bases). CDR1 and CDR2 (germline): LGHDT, YNNKEL (reference sequence). V lost 1 base, J lost 6 bases, and 9 bases lay in between. The length of the CDR3 is 13 residues. CDR3 sequence: CASSQGDIDGYTF. The CDR3 DNA follows: TGTGCCAGCAGCCAAGGGGACATTGATGGCTACACCTTC.